Listed below are T cell receptor beta chains from one sample, sequenced in a study of OX40 agonist ivuxolimab in advanced cancers. TCRdb's table, derived via immunoSEQ multiplex PCR, lists solely in-frame clones and lacks some. The sample has tens of thousands of clones; roughly 90% are singletons. Sequencing was performed on CD4+ or CD8+ T cells sorted from blood, taken in a trial of the OX40 agonist ivuxolimab. The receptors were sampled from an adult with an advanced solid tumor such as melanoma, head and neck, liver or kidney cancer. Each CDR3 is given with its conserved first and last residue.

V gene: TRBV7-9; J gene: TRBJ1-5; CDR3 protein: CASSREGDGPQHF
V gene: TRBV4-1; J gene: TRBJ2-1; CDR3 protein: CASSHPGLAGGPRANEQFF
V gene: TRBV2; J gene: TRBJ2-7; CDR3 protein: CASSEAGQGNYEQYF
V gene: TRBV28; J gene: TRBJ2-1; CDR3 protein: CASNSPGTVYNGGPFF
V gene: TRBV2; J gene: TRBJ1-2; CDR3 protein: CASNLSPTGGYGYTF
V gene: TRBV6-5; J gene: TRBJ1-1; CDR3 protein: CASSYSRGGQGPFF
V gene: TRBV5-1; J gene: TRBJ1-2; CDR3 protein: CASSPGDRVYGYTF
V gene: TRBV6-1; J gene: TRBJ1-3; CDR3 protein: CASRVTGGSGNTIYF
V gene: TRBV11-2; J gene: TRBJ1-1; CDR3 protein: CASSLVAGLAEAFF
V gene: TRBV5-1; J gene: TRBJ2-3; CDR3 protein: CASSIGASSTDTQYF
V gene: TRBV5-1; J gene: TRBJ1-1; CDR3 protein: CASSLGDFNTEAFF
V gene: TRBV6-6; J gene: -; CDR3 protein: CASRPPNSYEQYF
V gene: TRBV6-6; J gene: TRBJ1-2; CDR3 protein: CASSYRAGGSYGYTF
V gene: TRBV19; J gene: TRBJ2-6; CDR3 protein: CASSIAGSGANVLTF
V gene: TRBV12-5; J gene: TRBJ2-3; CDR3 protein: CASGLGLNPSTDTQYF
V gene: TRBV27; J gene: TRBJ2-7; CDR3 protein: CASSFQQAYEQYF
V gene: TRBV7-2; J gene: TRBJ2-4; CDR3 protein: CASSEHRGQYF
V gene: TRBV6-5; J gene: TRBJ1-1; CDR3 protein: CASSWGGTEAFF
V gene: TRBV6-1; J gene: TRBJ1-1; CDR3 protein: CAGSEMSSMNTEAFF
V gene: TRBV5-1; J gene: TRBJ1-2; CDR3 protein: CASSLEGTNYGYTF
V gene: TRBV28; J gene: TRBJ1-4; CDR3 protein: CASSSDPGSNEKLFF
V gene: TRBV11-2; J gene: TRBJ2-4; CDR3 protein: CASALGGGNIQYF